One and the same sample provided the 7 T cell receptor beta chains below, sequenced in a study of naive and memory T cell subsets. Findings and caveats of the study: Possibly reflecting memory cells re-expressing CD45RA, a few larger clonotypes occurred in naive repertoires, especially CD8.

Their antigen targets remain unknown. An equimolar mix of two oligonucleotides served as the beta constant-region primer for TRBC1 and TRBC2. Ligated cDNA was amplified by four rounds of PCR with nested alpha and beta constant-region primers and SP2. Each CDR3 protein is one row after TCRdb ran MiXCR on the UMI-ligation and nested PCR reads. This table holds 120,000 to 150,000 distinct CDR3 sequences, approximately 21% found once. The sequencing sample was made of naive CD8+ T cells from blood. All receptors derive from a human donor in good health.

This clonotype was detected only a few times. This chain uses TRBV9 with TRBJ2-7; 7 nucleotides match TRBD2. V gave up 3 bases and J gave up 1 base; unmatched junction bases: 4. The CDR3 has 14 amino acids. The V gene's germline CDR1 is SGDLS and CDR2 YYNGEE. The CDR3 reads CASSDGGSSYEQYF. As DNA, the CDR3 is TGTGCCAGCAGCGACGGGGGGTCTTCCTACGAGCAGTACTTC.

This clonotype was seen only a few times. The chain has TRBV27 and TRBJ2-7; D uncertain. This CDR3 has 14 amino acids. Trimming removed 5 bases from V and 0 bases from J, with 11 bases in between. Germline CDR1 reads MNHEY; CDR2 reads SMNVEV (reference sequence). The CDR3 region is CASSQGMSSYEQYF. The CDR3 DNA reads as TGTGCCAGCAGTCAAGGGATGAGCTCCTACGAGCAGTACTTC.

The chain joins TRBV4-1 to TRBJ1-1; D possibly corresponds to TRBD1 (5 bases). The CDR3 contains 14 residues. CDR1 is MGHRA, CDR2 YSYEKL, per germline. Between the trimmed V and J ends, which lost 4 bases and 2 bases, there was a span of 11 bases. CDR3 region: CASSPIQENTEAFF. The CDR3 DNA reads TGCGCCAGCAGCCCCATACAGGAAAACACTGAAGCTTTCTTT.

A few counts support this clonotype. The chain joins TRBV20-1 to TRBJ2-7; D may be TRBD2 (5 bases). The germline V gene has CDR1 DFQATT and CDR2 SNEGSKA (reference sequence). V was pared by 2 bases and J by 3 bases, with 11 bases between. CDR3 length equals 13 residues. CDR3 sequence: CSARSGRDYEQYF. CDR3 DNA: TGCAGTGCTAGATCCGGACGGGACTACGAGCAGTACTTC.

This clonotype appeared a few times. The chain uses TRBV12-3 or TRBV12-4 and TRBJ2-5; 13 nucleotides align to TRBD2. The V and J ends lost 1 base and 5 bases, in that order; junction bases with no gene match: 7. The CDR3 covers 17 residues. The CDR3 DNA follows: TGTGCCAGCAGTTTAGGGTTACTAGCGGGAGGGCCTGAGACCCAGTACTTC. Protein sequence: CASSLGLLAGGPETQYF.

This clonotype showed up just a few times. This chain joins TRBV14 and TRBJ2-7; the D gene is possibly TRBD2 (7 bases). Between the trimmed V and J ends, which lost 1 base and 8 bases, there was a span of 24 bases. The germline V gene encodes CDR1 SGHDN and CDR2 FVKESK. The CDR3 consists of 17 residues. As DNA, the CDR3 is TGTGCCAGCAGCCAAGCGCCCCATGGGGGGGGCCGGTACCAGCAGTACTTC. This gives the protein CASSQAPHGGGRYQQYF.

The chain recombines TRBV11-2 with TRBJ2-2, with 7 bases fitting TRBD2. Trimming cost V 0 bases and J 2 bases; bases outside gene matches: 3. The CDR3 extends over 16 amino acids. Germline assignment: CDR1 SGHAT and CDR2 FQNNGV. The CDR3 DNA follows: TGTGCCAGCAGCTTAGACGGGAGGACAAACACCGGGGAGCTGTTTTTT. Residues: CASSLDGRTNTGELFF.